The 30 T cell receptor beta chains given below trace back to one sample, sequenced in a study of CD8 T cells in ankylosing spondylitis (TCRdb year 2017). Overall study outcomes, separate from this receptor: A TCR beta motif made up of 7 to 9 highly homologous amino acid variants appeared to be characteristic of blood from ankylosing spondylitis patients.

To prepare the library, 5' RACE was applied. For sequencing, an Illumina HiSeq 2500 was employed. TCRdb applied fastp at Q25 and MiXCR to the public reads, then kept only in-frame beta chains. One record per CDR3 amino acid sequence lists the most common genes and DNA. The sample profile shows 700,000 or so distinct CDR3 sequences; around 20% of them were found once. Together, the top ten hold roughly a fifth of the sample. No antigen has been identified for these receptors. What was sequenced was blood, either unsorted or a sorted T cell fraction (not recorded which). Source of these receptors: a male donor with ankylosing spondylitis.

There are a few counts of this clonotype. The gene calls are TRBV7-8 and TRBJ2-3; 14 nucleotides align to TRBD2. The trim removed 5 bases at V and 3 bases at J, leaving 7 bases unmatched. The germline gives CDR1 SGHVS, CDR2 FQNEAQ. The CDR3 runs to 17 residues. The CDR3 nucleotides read TGTGCCAGCAGCACGGGGACTAGCGGGAGTTTTACAGATACGCAGTATTTT. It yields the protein CASSTGTSGSFTDTQYF.

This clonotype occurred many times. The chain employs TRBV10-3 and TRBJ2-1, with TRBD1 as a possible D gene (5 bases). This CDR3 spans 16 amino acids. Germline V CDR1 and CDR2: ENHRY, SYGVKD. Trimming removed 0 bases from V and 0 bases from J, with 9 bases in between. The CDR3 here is CAISESGPGSYNEQFF. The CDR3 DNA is TGTGCCATCAGTGAGTCGGGGCCTGGCTCCTACAATGAGCAGTTCTTC.

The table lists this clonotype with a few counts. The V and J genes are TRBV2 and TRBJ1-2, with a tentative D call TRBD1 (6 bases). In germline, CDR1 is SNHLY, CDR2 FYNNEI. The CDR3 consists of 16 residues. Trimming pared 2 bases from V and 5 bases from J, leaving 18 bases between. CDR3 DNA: TGTGCCAGCAGTGAAAGGGGTACGGGGGCTCAGTATGGCTACACCTTC. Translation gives CASSERGTGAQYGYTF.

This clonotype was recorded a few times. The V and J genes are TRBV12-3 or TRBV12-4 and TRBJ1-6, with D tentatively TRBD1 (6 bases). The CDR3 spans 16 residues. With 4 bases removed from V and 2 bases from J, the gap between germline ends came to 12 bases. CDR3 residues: CASSSQGWAYNSPLHF. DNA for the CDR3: TGTGCCAGCAGTTCACAGGGTTGGGCCTATAATTCACCCCTCCACTTT.

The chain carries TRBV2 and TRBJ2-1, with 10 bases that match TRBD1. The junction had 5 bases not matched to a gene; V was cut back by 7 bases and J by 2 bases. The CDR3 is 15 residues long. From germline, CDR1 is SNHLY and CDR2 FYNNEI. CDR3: CASIVGQGAYNEQFF. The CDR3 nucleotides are TGTGCCAGCATTGTTGGACAGGGGGCCTACAATGAGCAGTTCTTC.

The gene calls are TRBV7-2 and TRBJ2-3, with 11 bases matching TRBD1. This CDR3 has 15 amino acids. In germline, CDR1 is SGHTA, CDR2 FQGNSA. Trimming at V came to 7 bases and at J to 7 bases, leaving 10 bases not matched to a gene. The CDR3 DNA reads TGTGCCAGCACCCTGGGACAGGGGGAAAGCAATACGCAGTATTTT. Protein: CASTLGQGESNTQYF.

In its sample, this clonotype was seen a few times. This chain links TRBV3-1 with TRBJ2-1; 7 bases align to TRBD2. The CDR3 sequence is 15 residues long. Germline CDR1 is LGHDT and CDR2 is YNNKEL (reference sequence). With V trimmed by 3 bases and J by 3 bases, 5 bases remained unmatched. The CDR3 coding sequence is TGTGCCAGCAGCCAGGGACTATCCGTCTACAATGAGCAGTTCTTC. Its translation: CASSQGLSVYNEQFF.

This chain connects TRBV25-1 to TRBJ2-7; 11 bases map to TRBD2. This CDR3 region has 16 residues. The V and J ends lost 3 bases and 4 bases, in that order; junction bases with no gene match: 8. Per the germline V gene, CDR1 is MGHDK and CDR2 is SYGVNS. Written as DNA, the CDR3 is TGTGCCAGCAGTGAGGTTACTAGCGGGAGTTGGTACGAGCAGTACTTC. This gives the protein CASSEVTSGSWYEQYF.

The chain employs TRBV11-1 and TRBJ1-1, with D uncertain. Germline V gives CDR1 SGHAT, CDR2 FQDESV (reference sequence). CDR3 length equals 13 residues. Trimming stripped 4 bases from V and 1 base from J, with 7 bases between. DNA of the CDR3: TGTGCCAGCAGCTCATTGAAGAACACTGAAGCTTTCTTT. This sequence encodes CASSSLKNTEAFF.

CDR3: CASSEGQGNRNEQFF. The CDR3 DNA reads as TGTGCCAGCAGTGAGGGACAGGGGAATAGGAATGAGCAGTTCTTC. J is TRBJ2-1 and V is TRBV6-1; TRBD1 matches at 10 bases. This CDR3 spans 15 amino acids. CDR1 is MNHNS and CDR2 is SASEGT in the germline V gene. V gave up 3 bases and J gave up 7 bases; unmatched junction bases: 6.

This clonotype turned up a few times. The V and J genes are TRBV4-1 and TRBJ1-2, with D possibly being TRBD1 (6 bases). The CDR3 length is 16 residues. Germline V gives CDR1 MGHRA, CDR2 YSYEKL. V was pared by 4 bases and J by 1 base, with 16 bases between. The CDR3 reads CASSPADRYINYGYTF. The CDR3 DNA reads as TGCGCCAGCAGCCCCGCAGACAGGTACATTAACTATGGCTACACCTTC.

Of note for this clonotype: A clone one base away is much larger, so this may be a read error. The CDR3 sequence: CASSDGNSYEQYF. CDR3 coding DNA: TGTGCCAGCAGTGACGGGAACTCCTACGAGCAGTACTTC. The genes are TRBV6-2 or TRBV6-3 and TRBJ2-7, with a possible D match to TRBD2 (5 bases). The V and J ends lost 5 bases and 0 bases respectively, with 8 bases between them. Germline lookup yields CDR1 MNHEY and CDR2 SVGEGT. The CDR3 is made up of 13 amino acids.

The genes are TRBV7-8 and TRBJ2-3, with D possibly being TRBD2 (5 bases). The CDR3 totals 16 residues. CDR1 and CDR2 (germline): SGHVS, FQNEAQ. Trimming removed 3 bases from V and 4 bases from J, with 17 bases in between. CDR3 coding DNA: TGTGCCAGCAGCTTTACACTAGGGTCCCGGGCAGATACGCAGTATTTT. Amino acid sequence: CASSFTLGSRADTQYF.

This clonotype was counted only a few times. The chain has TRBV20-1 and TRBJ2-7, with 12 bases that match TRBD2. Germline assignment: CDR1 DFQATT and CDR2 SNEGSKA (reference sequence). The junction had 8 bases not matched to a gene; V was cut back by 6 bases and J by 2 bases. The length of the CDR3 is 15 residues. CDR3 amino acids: CSAPRSSGRAYEQYF. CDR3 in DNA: TGCAGTGCACCGAGATCTAGCGGGAGGGCCTACGAGCAGTACTTC.

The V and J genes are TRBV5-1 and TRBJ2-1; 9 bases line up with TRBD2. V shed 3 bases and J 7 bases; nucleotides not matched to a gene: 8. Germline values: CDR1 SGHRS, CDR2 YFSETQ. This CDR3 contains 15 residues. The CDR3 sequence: CASSSLAGSLNEQFF. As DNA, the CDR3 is TGCGCCAGCAGCTCGCTAGCGGGGAGTTTGAATGAGCAGTTCTTC.

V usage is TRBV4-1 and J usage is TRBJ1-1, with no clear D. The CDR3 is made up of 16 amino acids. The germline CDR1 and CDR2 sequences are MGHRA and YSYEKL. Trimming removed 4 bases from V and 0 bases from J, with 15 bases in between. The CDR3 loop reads CASSPLPDRLNTEAFF. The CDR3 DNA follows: TGCGCCAGCAGCCCCCTCCCGGACCGCTTGAACACTGAAGCTTTCTTT.

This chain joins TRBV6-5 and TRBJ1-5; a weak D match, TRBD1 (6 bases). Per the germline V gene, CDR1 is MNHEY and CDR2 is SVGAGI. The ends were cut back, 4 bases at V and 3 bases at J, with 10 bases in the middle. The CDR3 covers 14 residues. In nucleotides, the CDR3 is TGTGCCAGCAGTTTACAGGGAACCAATCAGCCCCAGCATTTT. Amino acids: CASSLQGTNQPQHF.

CDR3 in amino acids: CASSRITGELFF. The CDR3 DNA follows: TGTGCCAGCAGCCGCATAACCGGGGAGCTGTTTTTT. This chain joins TRBV5-6 and TRBJ2-2; no definite D call. Germline V gives CDR1 SGHDT, CDR2 YYEEEE. V shed 4 bases and J shed 5 bases, with 6 bases lying between them. This CDR3 is built from 12 residues. Complete variable domain (other parts from reference TRBV5-6 and TRBJ2-2): DAGVTQSPTHLIKTRGQQVTLRCSPKSGHDTVSWYQQALGQGPQFIFQYYEEEERQRGNFPDRFSGHQFPNYSSELNVNALLLGDSALYLCASSRITGELFFGEGSRLTVL.

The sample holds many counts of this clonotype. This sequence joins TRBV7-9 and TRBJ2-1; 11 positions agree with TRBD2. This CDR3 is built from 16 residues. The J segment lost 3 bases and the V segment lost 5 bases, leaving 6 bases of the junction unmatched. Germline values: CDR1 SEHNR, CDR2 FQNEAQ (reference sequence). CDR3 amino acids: CASSGRLAGIYNEQFF. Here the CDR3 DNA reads TGTGCCAGCAGCGGCCGACTAGCGGGGATCTACAATGAGCAGTTCTTC.

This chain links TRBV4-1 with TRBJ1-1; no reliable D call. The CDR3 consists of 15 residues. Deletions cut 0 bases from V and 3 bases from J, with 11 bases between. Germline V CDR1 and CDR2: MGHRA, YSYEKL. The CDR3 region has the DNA TGCGCCAGCAGCCAAGATCCCGCAGGTTACACTGAAGCTTTCTTT. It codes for CASSQDPAGYTEAFF.

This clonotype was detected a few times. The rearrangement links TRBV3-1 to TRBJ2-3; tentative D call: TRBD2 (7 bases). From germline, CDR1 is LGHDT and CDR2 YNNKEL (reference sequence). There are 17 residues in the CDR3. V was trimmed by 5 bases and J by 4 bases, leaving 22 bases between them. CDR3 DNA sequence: TGTGCCAGCAGCGCCCCCGGGACTAAGGGGGGGGCAGATACGCAGTATTTT. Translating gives CASSAPGTKGGADTQYF.

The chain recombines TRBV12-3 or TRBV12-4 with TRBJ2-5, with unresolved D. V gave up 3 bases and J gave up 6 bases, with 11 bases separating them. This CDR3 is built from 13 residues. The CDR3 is CASSLSRVQTQYF. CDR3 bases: TGTGCCAGCAGTTTGTCAAGGGTCCAGACCCAGTACTTC.

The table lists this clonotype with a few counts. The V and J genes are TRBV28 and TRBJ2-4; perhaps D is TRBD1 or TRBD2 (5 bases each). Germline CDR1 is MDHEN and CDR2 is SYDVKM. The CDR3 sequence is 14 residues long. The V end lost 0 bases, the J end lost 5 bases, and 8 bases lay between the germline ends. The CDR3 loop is CASSLWGDENIQYF. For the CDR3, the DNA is TGTGCCAGCAGTTTATGGGGGGATGAAAACATTCAGTACTTC.

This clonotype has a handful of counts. CDR3 sequence (DNA): TGTGCCAGCAGCTCCCTCCGGGGGACACAAAACATTCAGTACTTC. Translated: CASSSLRGTQNIQYF. The V and J genes are TRBV6-1 and TRBJ2-4, with D perhaps assigned TRBD1 or TRBD2 (6 bases each). The CDR3 is 15 residues long. Trimming pared 6 bases from V and 5 bases from J, leaving 17 bases between. Per the germline V gene, CDR1 is MNHNS and CDR2 is SASEGT.

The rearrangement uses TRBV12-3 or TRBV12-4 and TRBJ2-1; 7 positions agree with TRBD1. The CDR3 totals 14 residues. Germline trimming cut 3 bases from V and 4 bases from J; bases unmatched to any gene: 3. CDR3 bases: TGTGCCAGCAGTTTGGGACAGCCGTACAATGAGCAGTTCTTC. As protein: CASSLGQPYNEQFF.

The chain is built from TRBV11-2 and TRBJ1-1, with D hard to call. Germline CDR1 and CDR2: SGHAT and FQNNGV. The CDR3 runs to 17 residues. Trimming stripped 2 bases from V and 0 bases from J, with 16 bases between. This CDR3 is CASSLRPPTTMNTEAFF. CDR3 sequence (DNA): TGTGCCAGCAGCTTAAGACCCCCGACCACTATGAACACTGAAGCTTTCTTT. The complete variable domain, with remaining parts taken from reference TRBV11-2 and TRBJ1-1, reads EAGVAQSPRYKIIEKRQSVAFWCNPISGHATLYWYQQILGQGPKLLIQFQNNGVVDDSQLPKDRFSAERLKGVDSTLKIQPAKLEDSAVYLCASSLRPPTTMNTEAFFGQGTRLTVV.

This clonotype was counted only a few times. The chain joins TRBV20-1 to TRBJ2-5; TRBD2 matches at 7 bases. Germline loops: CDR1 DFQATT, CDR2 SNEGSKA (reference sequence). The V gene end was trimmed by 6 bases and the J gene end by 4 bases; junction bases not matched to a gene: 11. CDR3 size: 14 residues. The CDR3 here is CSAPRAGEAETQYF. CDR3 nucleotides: TGCAGTGCCCCCCGGGCGGGAGAGGCAGAGACCCAGTACTTC.

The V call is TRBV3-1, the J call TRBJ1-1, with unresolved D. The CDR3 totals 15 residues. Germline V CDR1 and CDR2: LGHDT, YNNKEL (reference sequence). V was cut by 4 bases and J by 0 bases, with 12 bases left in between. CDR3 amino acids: CASSRTGNMNTEAFF. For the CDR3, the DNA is TGTGCCAGCAGCCGGACGGGCAACATGAACACTGAAGCTTTCTTT.

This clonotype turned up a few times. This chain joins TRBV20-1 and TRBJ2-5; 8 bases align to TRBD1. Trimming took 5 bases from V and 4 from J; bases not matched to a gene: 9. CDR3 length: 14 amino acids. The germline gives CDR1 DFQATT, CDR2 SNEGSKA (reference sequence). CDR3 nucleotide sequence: TGCAGTGCTTCCAACGACAGGGGTGGAGAGACCCAGTACTTC. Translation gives CSASNDRGGETQYF.

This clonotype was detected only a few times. In nucleotides, the CDR3 is TGTGCCAGCACCTCTAGCGGGGGCCAAGAGACCCAGTACTTC. It translates to CASTSSGGQETQYF. The chain uses TRBV27 and TRBJ2-5; 10 bases are a match to TRBD2. The CDR3 has 14 residues. Germline CDR1 MNHEY, CDR2 SMNVEV (reference sequence). Trimming cost V 7 bases and J 1 base; bases outside gene matches: 3.